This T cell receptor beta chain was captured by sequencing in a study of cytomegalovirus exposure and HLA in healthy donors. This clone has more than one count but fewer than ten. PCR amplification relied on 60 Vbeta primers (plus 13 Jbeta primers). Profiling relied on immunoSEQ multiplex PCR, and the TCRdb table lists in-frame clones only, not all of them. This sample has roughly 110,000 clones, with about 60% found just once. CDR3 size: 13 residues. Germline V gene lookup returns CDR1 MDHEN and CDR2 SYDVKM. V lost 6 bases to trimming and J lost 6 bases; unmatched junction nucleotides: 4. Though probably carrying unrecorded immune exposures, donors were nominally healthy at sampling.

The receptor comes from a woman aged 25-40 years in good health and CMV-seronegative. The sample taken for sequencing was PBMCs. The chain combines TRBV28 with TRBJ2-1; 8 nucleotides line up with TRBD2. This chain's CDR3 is CASRIAGINEQFF. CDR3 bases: TGTGCCAGCAGGATAGCGGGAATCAATGAGCAGTTCTTC.